The 18 T cell receptor beta chains reported below all come from one sample, sequenced in a study of blood T cell repertoires in COVID-19. Profiling relied on immunoSEQ multiplex PCR, and the TCRdb table lists in-frame clones only, not all of them. The table includes hundreds of thousands of clones, roughly 85% detected once. Sequenced input: PBMCs or T cells enriched from blood (not recorded which). All receptors come from a woman aged 50 to 60 with acute COVID-19.

The CDR3 sequence: CATTQGTEAFF. The CDR3 region has the DNA TGTGCCACCACCCAGGGCACTGAAGCTTTCTTT. The chain is built from TRBV6-5 and TRBJ1-1; the D gene is possibly TRBD1 (5 bases). With 10 bases removed from V and 4 bases from J, the gap between germline ends came to 10 bases. The germline V gene encodes CDR1 MNHEY and CDR2 SVGAGI. This CDR3 comprises 11 residues.

Concerning this clone itself: Different DNA sequences within this sample yield the same CDR3. The chain recombines TRBV3-1 (or the pseudogene TRBV3-2) with TRBJ1-1; D ambiguous. The CDR3 is made up of 13 amino acids. CDR1 LGHDT and CDR2 YNNKEL come from the germline V gene (reference sequence). V dropped 3 bases and J dropped 4 bases, with 9 bases sitting between them. CDR3 sequence: CASSQVGGTEAFF. In DNA form, the CDR3 reads TGTGCCAGCAGCCAGGTCGGAGGCACTGAAGCTTTCTTT.

CDR3 bases: TGCGCCAGCAGCTTGACCCTTGGCCCCGCAAGCTCTGGGGCCAACGTCCTGACTTTC. Its translation is CASSLTLGPASSGANVLTF. This chain joins TRBV5-1 and TRBJ2-6; D gene ambiguous. The CDR3 is 19 residues long. The germline V and J ends were trimmed by 1 base and 0 bases, with 17 bases remaining between them. Germline V lookup: CDR1 SGHRS, CDR2 YFSETQ.

The V call is TRBV5-4, the J call TRBJ2-7; 7 bases are a match to TRBD1. Germline V lookup: CDR1 SGHNT, CDR2 YYREEE (reference sequence). This CDR3 spans 14 amino acids. V was pared by 3 bases and J by 5 bases, with 8 bases of the junction left unmatched. CDR3 protein: CASSSGQLFDEQYF. The CDR3 coding sequence is TGTGCCAGCAGCTCGGGACAGCTTTTTGACGAGCAGTACTTC.

The V call is TRBV10-2, the J call TRBJ1-2; TRBD1 is a possible D gene (6 bases). Trimming removed 6 bases at V and 5 bases at J, with 16 bases between. Germline CDR1 reads WSHSY; CDR2 reads SAAADI. The CDR3 contains 14 residues. The CDR3 reads CASRGGARVYGYTF. CDR3 DNA sequence: TGCGCCAGCAGAGGGGGGGCGCGAGTATATGGCTACACCTTC.

The chain recombines TRBV5-6 with TRBJ1-2, with TRBD1 as a possible D gene (5 bases). The CDR3 runs 13 residues. The V gene's germline CDR1 is SGHDT and CDR2 YYEEEE. The ends were cut back, 3 bases at V and 8 bases at J, with 14 bases in the middle. This CDR3 reads CASSSRVWYGYTF. CDR3 DNA sequence: TGTGCCAGCAGCTCCAGGGTCTGGTACGGCTACACCTTC.

CDR3 nucleotide sequence: TGTGCCAGCAGCCAAGATCAGGGGTGGTACACTGAAGCTTTCTTT. Its translation is CASSQDQGWYTEAFF. The genes are TRBV14 and TRBJ1-1, with D tentatively TRBD1 (6 bases). The CDR3 is 15 amino acids. Germline CDR1 SGHDN, CDR2 FVKESK. V gave up 0 bases and J gave up 3 bases, with 11 bases separating them.

The chain is built from TRBV6-2 or TRBV6-3 and TRBJ2-2; TRBD2 matches 8 bases. CDR1 and CDR2 (germline): MNHEY, SVGEGT. The V and J ends lost 2 bases and 10 bases, in that order; junction bases with no gene match: 9. The CDR3 runs 15 residues. The CDR3 is CASSYETSGLKELFF. The DNA of the CDR3 is TGTGCCAGCAGTTACGAAACTAGCGGTTTAAAGGAGCTGTTTTTT.

This chain joins TRBV19 and TRBJ1-4, with D uncertain. V was cut by 3 bases and J by 2 bases, with 7 bases left in between. In germline, CDR1 is LNHDA, CDR2 SQIVND (reference sequence). This CDR3 is built from 14 residues. The CDR3 DNA is TGTGCCAGTAGTATCGGGGTGACTAATGAAAAACTGTTTTTT. Protein product: CASSIGVTNEKLFF.

This chain connects TRBV6-1 to TRBJ1-5; D ambiguous. The ends were cut back, 2 bases at V and 4 bases at J, with 9 bases in the middle. This CDR3 comprises 14 residues. The germline CDR1 and CDR2 sequences are MNHNS and SASEGT. DNA of the CDR3: TGTGCCAGCAGTGAAAGTTCAGGTAATCAGCCCCAGCATTTT. This gives the protein CASSESSGNQPQHF.

The CDR3 DNA reads TGTGCCAGCAGTGAGACAGGGGGCGTTCTAAATGGCTACACCTTC. It is translated as CASSETGGVLNGYTF. The chain couples TRBV6-2 or TRBV6-3 to TRBJ1-2; 10 nucleotides agree with TRBD1. The CDR3 loop spans 15 amino acids. The V segment lost 5 bases and the J segment 6 bases; nucleotides outside the gene matches: 9. Germline V gene data show CDR1 as MNHEY and CDR2 as SVGEGT.

The V and J genes are TRBV30 and TRBJ1-2; 7 nucleotides line up with TRBD1. Losses at the gene ends were 5 bases for V and 8 bases for J; bases not matched to a gene: 11. This CDR3 spans 13 amino acids. Germline CDR1 reads GTSNPN; CDR2 reads SVGIG (reference sequence). The CDR3 DNA sequence: TGTGCCTGGGAGATAGGGGGCGCGGGGGGCTACACCTTC. It encodes CAWEIGGAGGYTF. Drawing the rest from reference TRBV30 and TRBJ1-2, the complete variable domain is SQTIHQWPATLVQPVGSPLSLECTVEGTSNPNLYWYRQAAGRGLQLLFYSVGIGQISSEVPQNLSASRPQDRQFILSSKKLLLSDSGFYLCAWEIGGAGGYTFGSGTRLTVV.

The chain couples TRBV19 to TRBJ1-2; D possibly corresponds to TRBD1 (6 bases). V shed 3 bases and J shed 6 bases, with 17 bases lying between them. The germline V gene encodes CDR1 LNHDA and CDR2 SQIVND (reference sequence). The CDR3 is made up of 15 amino acids. CDR3 sequence (DNA): TGTGCCAGTAGTATCGTAGGGGGTTTTCGGAATGGCTACACCTTC. Its protein is CASSIVGGFRNGYTF.

This chain joins TRBV3-1 (or the pseudogene TRBV3-2) and TRBJ1-1; perhaps TRBD1 as D (6 bases). The germline V gene has CDR1 LGHDT and CDR2 YNNKEL (reference sequence). This CDR3 comprises 15 residues. V lost 1 base and J 3 bases, leaving 12 bases between the germline ends. CDR3: CASSQAGGRYTEAFF. As DNA, the CDR3 is TGTGCCAGCAGCCAAGCGGGGGGGCGGTACACTGAAGCTTTCTTT.

V is TRBV7-9 and J is TRBJ1-2, with 8 bases fitting TRBD1. CDR1 and CDR2 from the germline V gene are SEHNR and FQNEAQ (reference sequence). V was clipped by 0 bases and J by 5 bases; unmatched bases: 8. The CDR3 runs to 16 residues. The CDR3 spells CASSLAGGQGRYGYTF. In DNA form, the CDR3 reads TGTGCCAGCAGCTTAGCAGGTGGACAGGGCCGATATGGCTACACCTTC.

The chain joins TRBV7-9 to TRBJ1-1; D ambiguous. This CDR3 contains 14 residues. Germline values: CDR1 SEHNR, CDR2 FQNEAQ (reference sequence). Trimming stripped 4 bases from V and 0 bases from J, with 9 bases between. CDR3 nucleotides: TGTGCCAGCAGCTCCCCGCAGATGAACACTGAAGCTTTCTTT. Its protein product is CASSSPQMNTEAFF.

The J gene is TRBJ2-7, the V gene TRBV3-1 (or the pseudogene TRBV3-2); D might be TRBD1 (5 bases). Germline assignment: CDR1 LGHDT and CDR2 YNNKEL (reference sequence). The V and J ends lost 7 bases and 5 bases respectively, with 9 bases between them. The CDR3 contains 11 residues. This CDR3 is CASTQGHEQYF. CDR3 nucleotide sequence: TGTGCCAGCACCCAGGGCCACGAGCAGTACTTC.

The chain is built from TRBV29-1 and TRBJ1-1; TRBD1 agrees at 7 bases. There are 13 residues in the CDR3. Germline loops: CDR1 SQVTM, CDR2 ANQGSEA. CDR3 coding DNA: TGCAGTATTTTGACAGGGTGGAACACTGAAGCTTTCTTT. This codes for CSILTGWNTEAFF.